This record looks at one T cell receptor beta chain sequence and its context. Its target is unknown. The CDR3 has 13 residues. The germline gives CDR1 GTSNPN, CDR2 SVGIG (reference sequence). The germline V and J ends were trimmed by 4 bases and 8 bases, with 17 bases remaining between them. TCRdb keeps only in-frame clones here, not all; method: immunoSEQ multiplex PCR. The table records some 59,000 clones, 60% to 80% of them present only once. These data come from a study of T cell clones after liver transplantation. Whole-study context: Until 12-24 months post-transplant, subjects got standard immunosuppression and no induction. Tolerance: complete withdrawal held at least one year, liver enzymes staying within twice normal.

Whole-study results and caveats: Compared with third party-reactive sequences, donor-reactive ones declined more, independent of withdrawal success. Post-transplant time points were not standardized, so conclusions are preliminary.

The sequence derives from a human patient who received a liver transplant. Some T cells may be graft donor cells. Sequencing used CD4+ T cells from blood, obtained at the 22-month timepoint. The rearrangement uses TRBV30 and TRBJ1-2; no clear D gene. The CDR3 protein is CAWNEDPAQGYTF. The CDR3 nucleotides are TGTGCCTGGAACGAGGACCCGGCCCAGGGCTACACCTTC.